This TCR beta chain was sequenced during a study of regulatory T cells in long-lasting Graves disease. Whole-study context: In persistent Graves' disease, antithyroid drugs had been taken for over 5 years and TSH receptor antibodies stayed positive.

Investigators prepared the TCR beta libraries by applying iRepertoire HTBI primers and Arm-PCR of CDR3 regions. TCRdb called the multiplex PCR reads again in MiXCR, with one record for every CDR3 protein. Of approximately 380,000 distinct CDR3 sequences listed, roughly 20% are singletons. The germline V gene has CDR1 SGHTA and CDR2 FQGNSA. The V gene end was trimmed by 2 bases and the J gene end by 7 bases; junction bases not matched to a gene: 7. CDR3 length equals 14 residues. Time point specified: persistent/refractory GD, antithyroid drugs over 5 years with positive TRAb. PBMC RNA served as the TCR library source. About 9.2 milliliters of peripheral blood were taken and placed in EDTA tubes. As regards this clonotype: Its antigen is unidentified.

Study findings and constraints: Possibly, too few samples lowered accuracy.

The rearrangement uses TRBV7-2 and TRBJ2-7, with 8 nucleotides matching TRBD1. This sample comprised peripheral blood mononuclear cells (PBMCs), obtained when the disease was refractory, from a patient treated with antithyroid drugs. This TCR was sampled from a female donor with Graves disease. CDR3: CASSLTGGVGEQYF. DNA of the CDR3: TGTGCCAGCAGCTTAACAGGGGGAGTTGGTGAGCAGTACTTC.